The present entry profiles one TCR beta chain with its context. What it binds is unknown. CD4+ cell separation produced CD45RA+ naive and CD45RA-negative memory subsets. The record originates from a study of shared clonotypes between healthy human individuals. Findings and caveats of the study: Generation probability values for non-shared clonotypes were lower than those for clonotypes shared by all four donors. Large depth notwithstanding, sorted-subset sequencing proved incomplete by rarefaction.

Every subset had its genomic DNA shared out evenly among several immunoSEQ plates. Assay: immunoSEQ multiplex PCR; the TCRdb copy retains only in-frame clones and omits some. The top ten clones hold about 0.4% of a sample with around 1.4 million clones, roughly 98.5% of them seen once. This CDR3 region has 16 residues. Trimming removed 6 bases from V and 0 bases from J, with 15 bases in between. The germline gives CDR1 SGHAT, CDR2 FQNNGV. The specimen sequenced was naive CD4+ T cells sorted from blood. Subset described: CD45RA+ positively selected. The clonotype was recovered from a man aged 30 to 45 in good health. The chain uses TRBV11-2 and TRBJ1-3; D is unclear. CDR3 in amino acids: CASRSTKGSSGNTIYF. DNA for the CDR3: TGTGCCAGCAGAAGTACTAAGGGTAGCTCTGGAAACACCATATATTTT.